Below, 26 T cell receptor beta chains from the same sample are listed, as sequenced in a study of shared clonotypes between healthy human individuals. Data came from immunoSEQ multiplex PCR; TCRdb stores just in-frame clones and leaves some out. The repertoire has approximately 2,000,000 clones, around 93% of them found once; the top ten carry around 0.4%. Sequenced input: naive CD4+ T cells from PBMCs. Subset of the sample: CD45RA+ positively selected. The receptors derive from a man in his late teens or twenties in good health. Some clones in this sample may be carry-over from other donors' samples.

V gene TRBV12-2 combines with J gene TRBJ2-4; the DNA was not used to check the table's D call, TRBD2. TRBV12-2 corresponds to a pseudogene. This CDR3 has 18 amino acids. The CDR3 spells CASRLGLREGLPKNIQYF. CDR3 nucleotide sequence: TGTGCAAGTCGCTTAGGGTTGCGGGAGGGCCTGCCCAAAAACATTCAGTACTTC.

This clone was seen a few times. J is TRBJ1-5 and V is TRBV28; 7 positions match TRBD1. With V trimmed by 11 bases and J by 7 bases, 8 bases remained unmatched. The CDR3 is 12 amino acids. Germline loops: CDR1 MDHEN, CDR2 SYDVKM. The CDR3 here is CALNRGGQPQHF. The CDR3 DNA reads as TGTGCCTTGAACAGGGGCGGCCAGCCCCAGCATTTT. The full variable domain, with the rest looked up from reference TRBV28 and TRBJ1-5, is DVKVTQSSRYLVKRTGEKVFLECVQDMDHENMFWYRQDPGLGLRLIYFSYDVKMKEKGDIPEGYSVSREKKERFSLILESASTNQTSMYLCALNRGGQPQHFGDGTRLSIL.

V gene TRBV28 combines with J gene TRBJ2-6; D is uncertain. This CDR3 has 13 amino acids. CDR1 MDHEN and CDR2 SYDVKM come from the germline V gene. Trimming cost V 8 bases and J 2 bases, with 7 bases left between them. Written as DNA, the CDR3 is TGTGCCAGCCATTCTACTGGGGCCAACGTCCTGACTTTC. As protein: CASHSTGANVLTF.

CDR3 sequence (DNA): TGTGCCAGCAGCTCCCTTGAGAGCGGGAGGCCCTACAATGAGCAGTTCTTC. Residues: CASSSLESGRPYNEQFF. The V and J genes are TRBV7-9 and TRBJ2-1; 9 nucleotides agree with TRBD2. J lost 2 bases, V lost 4 bases, and 9 bases had no gene match. Germline CDR1 reads SEHNR; CDR2 reads FQNEAQ (reference sequence). This CDR3 has 17 amino acids.

The chain combines TRBV5-1 with TRBJ1-1; a weak D match, TRBD1 (6 bases). The CDR3 totals 14 residues. Germline-derived CDR1 and CDR2 are SGHRS and YFSETQ. V lost 3 bases to trimming and J lost 5 bases, with 14 bases between them. The CDR3, as DNA: TGCGCCAGCAGCTCGACAGGTAGTGGGACTGAAGCTTTCTTT. Translating gives CASSSTGSGTEAFF. Filled out from reference TRBV5-1 and TRBJ1-1, the complete variable domain reads KAGVTQTPRYLIKTRGQQVTLSCSPISGHRSVSWYQQTPGQGLQFLFEYFSETQRNKGNFPGRFSGRQFSNSRSEMNVSTLELGDSALYLCASSSTGSGTEAFFGQGTRLTVV.

A remark on this clone: The sample holds other DNA sequences that translate to the same CDR3. The rearrangement uses TRBV7-9 and TRBJ1-1; possibly TRBD1 for D (5 bases). Germline CDR1 and CDR2: SEHNR and FQNEAQ (reference sequence). This CDR3 is 15 amino acids long. V was pared by 5 bases and J by 0 bases, with 13 bases between. The CDR3 loop is CASSPRQGLNTEAFF. The CDR3 bases are TGTGCCAGCAGCCCCCGCCAGGGACTGAACACTGAAGCTTTCTTT.

This chain links TRBV10-1 with TRBJ1-1; D is ambiguous. Deletions cut 6 bases from V and 1 base from J, with 9 bases between. The CDR3 consists of 13 residues. Germline CDR1 reads WNHNN; CDR2 reads SYGVQD (reference sequence). The CDR3 region is CASSAGGNTEAFF. CDR3 nucleotides: TGCGCCAGCAGCGCCGGAGGGAACACTGAAGCTTTCTTT.

The chain combines TRBV11-1 with TRBJ2-1; TRBD2 aligns across 7 bases. Looked up from germline, CDR1 is SGHAT and CDR2 is FQDESV (reference sequence). The length of the CDR3 is 16 residues. With V trimmed by 3 bases and J by 8 bases, 13 bases remained unmatched. The CDR3: CASSFAPGGSKDEQFF. The CDR3 nucleotides read TGTGCCAGCAGCTTCGCCCCTGGCGGGAGCAAAGATGAGCAGTTCTTC. The variable domain in full, completed from reference TRBV11-1 and TRBJ2-1, reads EAEVAQSPRYKITEKSQAVAFWCDPISGHATLYWYRQILGQGPELLVQFQDESVVDDSQLPKDRFSAERLKGVDSTLKIQPAELGDSAMYLCASSFAPGGSKDEQFFGPGTRLTVL.

This chain links TRBV7-3 with TRBJ2-1; D possibly corresponds to TRBD1 (7 bases). Germline values: CDR1 SGHTA, CDR2 FQGTGA. Trimming pared 5 bases from V and 2 bases from J, leaving 10 bases between. This CDR3 has 14 amino acids. The CDR3 DNA reads as TGTGCCAGCAGCCAGGGGGGTACCTACAATGAGCAGTTCTTC. It translates to CASSQGGTYNEQFF.

The genes are TRBV7-9 and TRBJ2-7, with D tentatively TRBD1 or TRBD2 (5 bases each). The CDR3 covers 18 residues. Looked up from germline, CDR1 is SEHNR and CDR2 is FQNEAQ (reference sequence). V was pared by 8 bases and J by 0 bases, with 26 bases between. The CDR3 region is CASSRPRVGRGGSYEQYF. The CDR3 bases are TGTGCCAGCTCCCGTCCCAGGGTAGGCCGTGGGGGCTCCTACGAGCAGTACTTC.

Comment on this clone: Other DNA sequences in the sample encode the same CDR3. The V gene is TRBV18, the J gene TRBJ2-5, with 8 bases aligning to TRBD2. V dropped 3 bases and J dropped 4; count of bases not matched to a gene: 1. The CDR3 runs to 13 residues. CDR1 and CDR2 (germline): KGHSH, LQKENI. This CDR3 reads CASSPTSGETQYF. The CDR3 coding sequence is TGTGCCAGCTCACCCACTAGCGGAGAGACCCAGTACTTC.

The J gene is TRBJ2-6, the V gene TRBV7-2; perhaps D is TRBD1 or TRBD2 (5 bases each). From germline, CDR1 is SGHTA and CDR2 FQGNSA. The CDR3 has 16 amino acids. With 5 bases removed from V and 0 bases from J, the gap between germline ends came to 11 bases. In DNA, the CDR3 is TGTGCCAGCAGCCGATCCGGGACCTCTGGGGCCAACGTCCTGACTTTC. It codes for CASSRSGTSGANVLTF.

V gene TRBV25-1 combines with J gene TRBJ2-1; D ambiguous. The CDR3 consists of 13 residues. Germline V gene data show CDR1 as MGHDK and CDR2 as SYGVNS. V lost 3 bases and J 6 bases, leaving 9 bases between the germline ends. The CDR3 sequence is CASSDPYSNEQFF. DNA for the CDR3: TGTGCCAGCAGTGACCCGTACTCCAATGAGCAGTTCTTC.

This clone was detected once. The chain combines TRBV11-2 with TRBJ2-3; D is unresolved. The CDR3 extends over 14 amino acids. In germline, CDR1 is SGHAT, CDR2 FQNNGV. The ends were cut back, 4 bases at V and 6 bases at J, with 14 bases in the middle. The CDR3 coding sequence is TGTGCCAGCAGCTCAAGCCGCATTTCCGATACGCAGTATTTT. It translates to CASSSSRISDTQYF. The whole variable domain, remainder taken from reference TRBV11-2 and TRBJ2-3, is EAGVAQSPRYKIIEKRQSVAFWCNPISGHATLYWYQQILGQGPKLLIQFQNNGVVDDSQLPKDRFSAERLKGVDSTLKIQPAKLEDSAVYLCASSSSRISDTQYFGPGTRLTVL.

Concerning this clone: Other nucleotide sequences in the sample specify the same CDR3. V usage is TRBV9 and J usage is TRBJ2-7; D might be TRBD1 or TRBD2, each matching 5 bases. This CDR3 is 14 amino acids long. V lost 4 bases, J lost 4 bases, and 15 bases lay in between. From germline, CDR1 is SGDLS and CDR2 YYNGEE. The CDR3 protein is CASSPRGEGYEQYF. CDR3 DNA sequence: TGTGCCAGCAGCCCTAGAGGGGAAGGGTACGAGCAGTACTTC.

The chain employs TRBV29-1 and TRBJ2-7; D gene unclear. This CDR3 has 14 residues. V lost 4 bases to trimming and J lost 2 bases, with 15 bases between them. Looked up from germline, CDR1 is SQVTM and CDR2 is ANQGSEA. In DNA, the CDR3 is TGCAGCGTTGGAATGAGGCTAGGAGCCTACGAGCAGTACTTC. Amino acid sequence: CSVGMRLGAYEQYF.

The rearrangement joins TRBV11-2 to TRBJ2-6; D gene unclear. V lost 4 bases and J lost 0, with 4 bases in between. CDR1 and CDR2 from the germline V gene are SGHAT and FQNNGV. The CDR3 totals 14 residues. CDR3 nucleotide sequence: TGTGCCAGCAGCTCCGGCTCTGGGGCCAACGTCCTGACTTTC. Protein: CASSSGSGANVLTF.

This clone was picked up a small number of times. J is TRBJ2-2 and V is TRBV7-2, with D uncertain. The V and J ends lost 5 bases and 12 bases respectively, with 19 bases between them. The CDR3 runs to 14 residues. Germline CDR1 SGHTA, CDR2 FQGNSA. CDR3 loop: CASSPPWTRHKLFF. In DNA form, the CDR3 reads TGTGCCAGCAGCCCACCGTGGACCCGCCACAAGCTGTTTTTT.

The rearrangement uses TRBV5-4 and TRBJ1-4, with 7 bases matching TRBD1. From germline, CDR1 is SGHNT and CDR2 YYREEE (reference sequence). Trimming took 2 bases from V and 7 from J; bases not matched to a gene: 8. The CDR3 has 15 residues. CDR3 loop: CASSFNRGVGEKLFF. As DNA, the CDR3 is TGTGCCAGCAGCTTTAACAGGGGCGTCGGTGAAAAACTGTTTTTT.

A note on this clone: The sample has other DNA sequences that encode this CDR3 too. The chain couples TRBV5-1 to TRBJ2-7; 7 bases map to TRBD1. The CDR3 has 15 residues. Trimming took 0 bases from V and 2 from J; bases not matched to a gene: 5. Germline V gene data show CDR1 as SGHRS and CDR2 as YFSETQ. The CDR3, as DNA: TGCGCCAGCAGCTTGGAAGCCGGGACAGCCTACGAGCAGTACTTC. Translating gives CASSLEAGTAYEQYF.

The chain uses TRBV7-2 and TRBJ2-5, with a tentative D call TRBD1 (5 bases). Germline V CDR1 and CDR2: SGHTA, FQGNSA. Trimming removed 4 bases from V and 3 bases from J, with 12 bases in between. This CDR3 is built from 14 residues. CDR3 coding DNA: TGTGCCAGCAGCTCGACAAGGGGTAAAGAGACCCAGTACTTC. As protein: CASSSTRGKETQYF.

J is TRBJ2-1 and V is TRBV6-1; possibly TRBD2 for D (5 bases). V shed 4 bases and J shed 3 bases, with 22 bases lying between them. Germline V CDR1 and CDR2: MNHNS, SASEGT. This CDR3 contains 18 residues. The CDR3 protein is CASSAGRIRTRLYNEQFF. The CDR3, as DNA: TGTGCCAGCAGTGCGGGGAGAATTCGGACTCGACTCTACAATGAGCAGTTCTTC.

About this clone: Other DNA sequences from this sample encode an identical CDR3 as well. The chain combines TRBV19 with TRBJ1-2; D might be TRBD1 (6 bases). Germline CDR1 and CDR2: LNHDA and SQIVND (reference sequence). V was trimmed by 4 bases and J by 5 bases, leaving 8 bases between them. This CDR3 is 12 amino acids long. CDR3 bases: TGTGCCAGTAGTAGACAGGATTATGGCTACACCTTC. This encodes CASSRQDYGYTF.

The chain uses TRBV5-6 and TRBJ2-7; TRBD1 might be the D (6 bases). Germline V gene data show CDR1 as SGHDT and CDR2 as YYEEEE. The CDR3 is 15 residues long. The V and J ends lost 0 bases and 0 bases respectively, with 10 bases between them. This CDR3 is CASSLVGTLSYEQYF. In DNA form, the CDR3 reads TGTGCCAGCAGCTTGGTGGGGACACTCTCCTACGAGCAGTACTTC.

The chain links TRBV21-1 to TRBJ2-3; the table gives TRBD1 as D, unverified against the DNA. TRBV21-1 counts as a pseudogene. The CDR3 runs 16 residues. CDR3 in amino acids: CASSKETGRSTDTQYF. CDR3 sequence (DNA): TGTGCCAGCAGCAAAGAGACAGGGAGGAGCACAGATACGCAGTATTTT.

The chain joins TRBV5-1 to TRBJ2-1, with 11 bases that match TRBD2. V was pared by 0 bases and J by 9 bases, with 2 bases of the junction left unmatched. The CDR3 spans 14 residues. CDR1 is SGHRS and CDR2 is YFSETQ in the germline V gene. DNA of the CDR3: TGCGCCAGCAGCTTGGACCTAGCGGGAGGTGAGCAGTTCTTC. This encodes CASSLDLAGGEQFF.